The clone carrying this TCR beta chain was seen more than once but under ten times. Its antigen is as yet unknown. The germline gives CDR1 SGHKS, CDR2 YYEKEE (reference sequence). V lost 2 bases, J lost 5 bases, and 8 bases stayed unmatched. This CDR3 has 15 residues. From the reads, TCRdb called clonotypes with MiXCR, one entry per CDR3 protein. In the table there are fewer than 350,000 distinct CDR3 sequences, roughly 16% of which are singletons. The record originates from a study of T cell repertoires in cytomegalovirus infection. About the study: It was the public TCR beta signatures that indicated both CMV infection and matching HLA type.

Whole-study findings and limits: Cumulated frequencies of public TCR beta families served to identify carriers of CMV plus the relevant HLA. Across the ex vivo response, the dominant clonotypes were HLA-C-restricted CMV-specific TCR beta clonotypes.

The sequenced material came from PBMCs. The chain uses TRBV5-5 and TRBJ2-5; TRBD2 matches 8 bases. This sequence was found in a human donor in good health (CMV status not recorded). Some clones in this sample may be carry-over from other donors' samples. CDR3 nucleotide sequence: TGTGCCAGCAGCTTCTCGGGGGGGGTTATTGAGACCCAGTACTTC. Translated: CASSFSGGVIETQYF.